The clone carrying this TCR beta chain was seen more than once but under ten times. This sample was included in a study of blood T cell repertoires in COVID-19. Study at large: Researchers got acute and convalescent COVID-19 samples from the United States, Italy and Spain. PBMCs, B-cell-depleted T cells, or T cells were the source of the cDNA or gDNA that made up the material.

The V gene's germline CDR1 is SGDLS and CDR2 YYNGEE. V was clipped by 0 bases and J by 1 base, with 20 bases between them. The length of the CDR3 is 19 residues. Per the original data handling: Estimates of nucleated cell counts were drawn from the amplification of reference gene primers. Assay: immunoSEQ multiplex PCR; the TCRdb copy retains only in-frame clones and omits some. The D gene and trimming were derived from the DNA, and the V and J assignments and clone size from that table. The sample records fewer than 180,000 clones, around 86% being singletons. V gene TRBV9 combines with J gene TRBJ1-5; D is possibly TRBD1 (6 bases). This sequence was found in a man in his 70s with acute or convalescent COVID-19. Sequencing input: peripheral blood. The CDR3 DNA sequence: TGTGCCAGCAGCGTAGTGCGGGGGCGCGGCTCGGAGAGCAATCAGCCCCAGCATTTT. Its protein is CASSVVRGRGSESNQPQHF.